This paragraph reports one TCR beta chain. Antigen specificity is unknown. This CDR3 is built from 14 residues. Trimming removed 3 bases from V and 6 bases from J, with 15 bases in between. Germline V gene data show CDR1 as MRHNA and CDR2 as SNTAGT. The sample originates from a study of cytomegalovirus exposure and HLA in healthy donors. Study overall: Out of 398 genotyped donors, around 80% belonged to the Caucasian-associated ancestry cluster. Points from the study as a whole: A later analysis linked a missense variant in DCLRE1C to the trimming of TCR beta V and J genes.

PCR amplification relied on 60 Vbeta primers (plus 13 Jbeta primers). Measured with immunoSEQ multiplex PCR; TCRdb has only the in-frame clones, and not every one. The table records 150,000 to 200,000 clones, roughly four fifths of them present only once. Input material: PBMCs. This TCR came from a man aged 30-40 years in good health and CMV-seronegative. The chain links TRBV6-4 to TRBJ2-7; perhaps TRBD1 as D (6 bases). Written as DNA, the CDR3 is TGTGCCAGCAGTGAGGGTTTGGGGACAAGCGAGCAGTACTTC. Protein sequence: CASSEGLGTSEQYF.